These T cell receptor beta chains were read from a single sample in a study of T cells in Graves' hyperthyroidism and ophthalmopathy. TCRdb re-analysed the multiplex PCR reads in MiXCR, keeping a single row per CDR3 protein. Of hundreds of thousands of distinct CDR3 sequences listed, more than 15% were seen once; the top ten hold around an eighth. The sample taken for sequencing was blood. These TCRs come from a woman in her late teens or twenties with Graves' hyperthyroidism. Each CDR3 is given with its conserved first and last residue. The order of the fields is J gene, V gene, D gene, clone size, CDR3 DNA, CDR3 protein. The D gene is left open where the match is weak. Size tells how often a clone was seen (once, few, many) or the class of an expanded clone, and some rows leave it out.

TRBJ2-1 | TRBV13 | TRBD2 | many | TGTGCCAGCAGCACTAGCGGGAATAATGAGCAGTTCTTC | CASSTSGNNEQFF
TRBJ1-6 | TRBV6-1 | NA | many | TGTGCCAGCGGGGCGGCGAGTTATTCACCCCTCCACTTT | CASGAASYSPLHF
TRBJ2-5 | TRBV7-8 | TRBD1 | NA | TGTGCCAGCAGCTCTCTCCCGGATGACAGGGGGCTTTTGACCCAGTACTTC | CASSSLPDDRGLLTQYF
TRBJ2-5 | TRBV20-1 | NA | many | TGCAGTGCTAGACGTGGAGAGACCCAGTACTTC | CSARRGETQYF
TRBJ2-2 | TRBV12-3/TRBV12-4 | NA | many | TGTGCCAGCAGTCAACAATCAATCCTGAACAGGAGGAACACCGGGGAGCTGTTTTTT | CASSQQSILNRRNTGELFF
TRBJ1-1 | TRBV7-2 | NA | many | TGTGCCAGCAGCAAAACAGGGATGAGGACTGAAGCTTTCTTT | CASSKTGMRTEAFF
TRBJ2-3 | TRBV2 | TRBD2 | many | TGTGCCAGCAGTGGGGGACTAGCGGCAGATACGCAGTATTTT | CASSGGLAADTQYF
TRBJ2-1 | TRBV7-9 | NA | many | TGTGCCAGCAGCTTAAACCCGGCTGAGCAGTTCTTC | CASSLNPAEQFF
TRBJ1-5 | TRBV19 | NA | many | TGTGCCAGTAGTATTTTGGTAAGCAATCAGCCCCAGCATTTT | CASSILVSNQPQHF
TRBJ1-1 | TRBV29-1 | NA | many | TGCAGCGTCTCTAGACAGGACCTGTTGAACACTGAAGCTTTCTTT | CSVSRQDLLNTEAFF
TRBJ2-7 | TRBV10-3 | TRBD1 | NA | TGTGCCATCAGTGCAGAAATAGACAGGGCAGGTTACGAGCAGTACTTC | CAISAEIDRAGYEQYF
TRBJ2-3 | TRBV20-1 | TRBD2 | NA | TGCAGTGCTCGACTAGCTAACGGACCCGATACGCAGTATTTT | CSARLANGPDTQYF
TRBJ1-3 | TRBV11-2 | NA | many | TGTGCCAGCAGCTTAGAGGACTCTGGAAACACCATATATTTT | CASSLEDSGNTIYF
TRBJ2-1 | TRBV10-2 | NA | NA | TGCGCCAGCAGTGAGCCGGGGGCCCACAATGAGCAGTTCTTC | CASSEPGAHNEQFF
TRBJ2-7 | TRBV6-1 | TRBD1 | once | TGTGCCAGCAGTGTAGACAGGGAAATTTCCTACGAGCAGTACTTC | CASSVDREISYEQYF
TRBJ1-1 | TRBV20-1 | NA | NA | TGCAGTGCTTTGGACGGACTGAACACTGAAGCTTTCTTT | CSALDGLNTEAFF
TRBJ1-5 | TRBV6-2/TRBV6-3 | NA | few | TGTGCCAGCACCCTACGTGGAGATAGCAATCAGCCCCAGCATTTT | CASTLRGDSNQPQHF